This TCR beta chain is from a study of blood T cell repertoires in COVID-19. Sequencing was performed with immunoSEQ multiplex PCR; in TCRdb, only in-frame clones are kept and a portion is missing. The sample lists 140,000 to 150,000 clones, 87% seen once, with about 6% in the top ten. Sequenced: peripheral blood. The source of this sequence is a man aged 80 or over with acute or convalescent COVID-19.

CDR3 region: CASSLGGVGEQYF. The DNA for the CDR3 is TGTGCCAGCAGCTTAGGCGGGGTTGGCGAGCAGTACTTC. J is TRBJ2-7 and V is TRBV7-9; weak D call: TRBD2 (6 bases). Trimming took off 1 base at V and 6 bases at J, with 10 bases between the two ends. Germline CDR1 is SEHNR and CDR2 is FQNEAQ (reference sequence). The CDR3 is 13 residues long.